This T cell receptor beta chain was identified during a study of beta chain features in type 1 diabetes. Points from the study as a whole: Shorter TCRB CDR3s, moderately but significantly so, marked every one of the four CD4+ subsets in Type 1 diabetes patients. Short templates might get an advantage during PCR, and this would be equal in patients and controls. cDNA-based reads could over-represent cells with high TCR expression.

Concerning this clone itself: Its target is not known.

Every bit of the isolated RNA underwent reverse transcription, so sequencing read expressed TCRB transcripts. TCRdb's table, derived via immunoSEQ multiplex PCR, lists solely in-frame clones and lacks some. The sample includes fewer than 500,000 clones, approximately 13% seen only once; the top ten take around 0.039%. The authors sorted CD4+ naive, central memory, regulatory and stem cell-like memory cells via CD45RO/CCR7/CD25/CD127/CD95/CD27. The germline V gene encodes CDR1 KGHSH and CDR2 LQKENI. This CDR3 spans 14 amino acids. Trimming took off 2 bases at V and 2 bases at J, with 9 bases between the two ends.

This clonotype was obtained from a young man in good health. V gene TRBV18 combines with J gene TRBJ2-5; TRBD2 is a possible D gene (6 bases). Sequenced material: naive CD4+ T cells from blood. The CDR3 here is CASSPAGGQETQYF. CDR3 coding DNA: TGTGCCAGCTCACCAGCTGGGGGGCAAGAGACCCAGTACTTC.